These 19 T cell receptor beta chains share one sample of origin, sequenced in a study of cytomegalovirus exposure and HLA in healthy donors. The repertoire was sequenced with immunoSEQ multiplex PCR; TCRdb's copy has only in-frame clones and lacks some. The repertoire holds 65,000 to 70,000 clones, with around 93% as singletons. The sample consisted of PBMCs. The receptor source for this set is a man younger than 35 in good health and CMV-seronegative.

The chain joins TRBV10-3 to TRBJ2-2; the D gene is possibly TRBD2 (6 bases). V lost 7 bases and J 1 base, leaving 7 bases between the germline ends. Germline assignment: CDR1 ENHRY and CDR2 SYGVKD. The CDR3 is 13 residues long. CDR3 sequence: CAITGGNTGELFF. The CDR3 DNA reads as TGTGCCATCACCGGGGGGAACACCGGGGAGCTGTTTTTT.

CDR3 protein: CASSLGLVNQPQHF. Here the CDR3 DNA reads TGTGCCAGTAGTCTCGGACTGGTCAATCAGCCCCAGCATTTT. J is TRBJ1-5 and V is TRBV19, with unresolved D. Trimming took 5 bases from V and 3 from J, leaving 11 bases between them. The CDR3 length is 14 residues. Germline CDR1 is LNHDA and CDR2 is SQIVND (reference sequence).

This chain uses TRBV28 with TRBJ2-7, with 10 bases aligning to TRBD2. The germline V gene has CDR1 MDHEN and CDR2 SYDVKM. The CDR3 is 15 amino acids. The V segment lost 6 bases and the J segment 3 bases; nucleotides outside the gene matches: 8. CDR3 in amino acids: CASSRGASGSYEQYF. CDR3 coding DNA: TGTGCCAGCAGCCGCGGGGCTAGCGGGAGCTACGAGCAGTACTTC.

The chain combines TRBV7-2 with TRBJ1-3, with no clear D. CDR1 and CDR2 (germline): SGHTA, FQGNSA. V was clipped by 2 bases and J by 3 bases, with 8 bases between them. The CDR3 loop spans 14 amino acids. In nucleotides, the CDR3 is TGTGCCAGCAGCTTATTGGGCGTTGGAAACACCATATATTTT. Translated, it gives CASSLLGVGNTIYF. The whole variable domain, remainder taken from reference TRBV7-2 and TRBJ1-3, is GAGVSQSPSNKVTEKGKDVELRCDPISGHTALYWYRQSLGQGLEFLIYFQGNSAPDKSGLPSDRFSAERTGGSVSTLTIQRTQQEDSAVYLCASSLLGVGNTIYFGEGSWLTVV.

V gene TRBV4-2 combines with J gene TRBJ1-2; the match to TRBD1 covers 7 bases. Looked up from germline, CDR1 is LGHNA and CDR2 is YNFKEQ. Trimming removed 3 bases from V and 5 bases from J; junction bases left unmatched: 15. The CDR3 sequence is 17 residues long. The CDR3 sequence: CASSQSYRQGGGYGYTF. CDR3 coding DNA: TGTGCCAGCAGCCAGTCTTACAGACAGGGAGGAGGGTATGGCTACACCTTC.

This clone was seen a handful of times. The rearrangement links TRBV29-1 to TRBJ2-7, with a weak D call TRBD2 (7 bases). The V and J ends lost 3 bases and 2 bases respectively, with 17 bases between them. The CDR3 is 15 amino acids. From germline, CDR1 is SQVTM and CDR2 ANQGSEA. DNA of the CDR3: TGCAGCGTTGATGGGGTTGGGGGGGCCCCCTACGAGCAGTACTTC. Residues: CSVDGVGGAPYEQYF.

The chain is built from TRBV12-5 and TRBJ2-7; D call uncertain. This CDR3 has 13 residues. V was shortened by 2 bases and J by 6 bases, with 11 bases between the two germline ends. Germline V lookup: CDR1 LGHNT, CDR2 FRNRAP. The CDR3 bases are TGTGCTAGTGGTTTGTACCTTTACTCCGAGCAGTACTTC. It is translated as CASGLYLYSEQYF. Full variable domain (rest looked up from reference TRBV12-5 and TRBJ2-7): DARVTQTPRHKVTEMGQEVTMRCQPILGHNTVFWYRQTMMQGLELLAYFRNRAPLDDSGMPKDRFSAEMPDATLATLKIQPSEPRDSAVYFCASGLYLYSEQYFGPGTRLTVT.

The V and J genes are TRBV7-9 and TRBJ2-7; 13 nucleotides line up with TRBD2. V lost 4 bases to trimming and J lost 7 bases; unmatched junction nucleotides: 13. The germline V gene has CDR1 SEHNR and CDR2 FQNEAQ (reference sequence). The CDR3 has 17 residues. In DNA form, the CDR3 reads TGTGCCAGCAGCTCCGGACTAGCGGGAGAGTTTGTACGTGAGCAGTACTTC. Translated: CASSSGLAGEFVREQYF.

In this sample, this clone turned up a few times. This chain joins TRBV7-9 and TRBJ2-1; 9 nucleotides align to TRBD1. CDR3 size: 15 residues. In germline, CDR1 is SEHNR, CDR2 FQNEAQ (reference sequence). The V gene end was trimmed by 5 bases and the J gene end by 9 bases; junction bases not matched to a gene: 11. The chain's CDR3 is CASSVGTGSHAEQFF. As DNA, the CDR3 is TGTGCCAGCAGCGTTGGGACAGGGAGTCATGCTGAGCAGTTCTTC. The full variable domain, with the rest looked up from reference TRBV7-9 and TRBJ2-1, is DTGVSQNPRHKITKRGQNVTFRCDPISEHNRLYWYRQTLGQGPEFLTYFQNEAQLEKSRLLSDRFSAERPKGSFSTLEIQRTEQGDSAMYLCASSVGTGSHAEQFFGPGTRLTVL.

V is TRBV6-1 and J is TRBJ2-7, with D tentatively TRBD2 (6 bases). The CDR3 sequence is 13 residues long. Germline V gene lookup returns CDR1 MNHNS and CDR2 SASEGT. The ends were cut back, 6 bases at V and 5 bases at J, with 14 bases in the middle. As DNA, the CDR3 is TGTGCCAGCAGACCACGGGGGTTCCACGAGCAGTACTTC. Protein sequence: CASRPRGFHEQYF.

This chain joins TRBV12-5 and TRBJ1-2, with unresolved D. Germline V gene lookup returns CDR1 LGHNT and CDR2 FRNRAP. V dropped 6 bases and J dropped 7 bases, with 12 bases sitting between them. This CDR3 is 12 amino acids long. The CDR3 DNA follows: TGTGCTAGTGGCGCGGTGGGAGGTGGCTACACCTTC. Its translation: CASGAVGGGYTF.

V usage is TRBV2 and J usage is TRBJ2-3, with unresolved D. V lost 9 bases and J lost 0, with 13 bases in between. Germline V CDR1 and CDR2: SNHLY, FYNNEI. The CDR3 totals 14 residues. This chain's CDR3 is CARKTNGSTDTQYF. The CDR3 region has the DNA TGTGCCAGAAAGACAAATGGGAGCACAGATACGCAGTATTTT. The full variable domain, completed using reference TRBV2 and TRBJ2-3, is EPEVTQTPSHQVTQMGQEVILRCVPISNHLYFYWYRQILGQKVEFLVSFYNNEISEKSEIFDDQFSVERPDGSNFTLKIRSTKLEDSAMYFCARKTNGSTDTQYFGPGTRLTVL.

The chain combines TRBV2 with TRBJ2-1, with 7 bases aligning to TRBD1. Germline CDR1 and CDR2: SNHLY and FYNNEI. J was trimmed by 8 bases and V by 5 bases; bases with no gene match: 12. This CDR3 region has 15 residues. CDR3 sequence (DNA): TGTGCCAGCAGTTCAAGGACAGGTCTGATGCATGAGCAGTTCTTC. Translation gives CASSSRTGLMHEQFF.

This clone was observed once. The chain uses TRBV5-4 and TRBJ2-5; the D is unclear. Trimming took 0 bases from V and 4 from J, leaving 10 bases between them. This CDR3 has 14 amino acids. Per germline, CDR1 SGHNT and CDR2 YYREEE (reference sequence). The CDR3 reads CASSLAGGLETQYF. The DNA for the CDR3 is TGTGCCAGCAGCTTGGCGGGTGGTTTAGAGACCCAGTACTTC.

This sequence joins TRBV6-7 and TRBJ2-2; 8 nucleotides align to TRBD2. TRBV6-7 carries the ORF label, with uncertain function. The CDR3 totals 13 residues. Trimming cost V 10 bases and J 6 bases; bases outside gene matches: 7. CDR3 bases: TGTGCCAAGAAGCGGGAGTCGGCCGGGGAGCTGTTTTTT. Protein: CAKKRESAGELFF.

The rearrangement links TRBV7-9 to TRBJ2-1; TRBD2 might be the D (6 bases). This CDR3 contains 17 residues. The V end lost 3 bases, the J end lost 5 bases, and 20 bases lay between the germline ends. Germline-derived CDR1 and CDR2 are SEHNR and FQNEAQ (reference sequence). For the CDR3, the DNA is TGTGCCAGCAGCTTCAAGGTGGGTCTAGCGAGAGACAATGAGCAGTTCTTC. It encodes CASSFKVGLARDNEQFF.

The chain combines TRBV18 with TRBJ1-2; maybe TRBD1 (6 bases). There are 16 residues in the CDR3. V shed 3 bases and J shed 0 bases, with 14 bases lying between them. The germline V gene encodes CDR1 KGHSH and CDR2 LQKENI. CDR3 residues: CASSPPGQRSNYGYTF. In DNA form, the CDR3 reads TGTGCCAGCTCACCTCCGGGACAAAGATCTAACTATGGCTACACCTTC.

The rearrangement links TRBV4-1 to TRBJ2-7; D remains ambiguous. Germline values: CDR1 MGHRA, CDR2 YSYEKL. The CDR3 is 13 amino acids. Trimming shortened V by 0 bases and J by 3 bases, and 6 bases separated the two germline ends. CDR3 sequence: CASSQDSRYEQYF. CDR3 DNA: TGCGCCAGCAGCCAAGATTCCCGCTACGAGCAGTACTTC.

This chain uses TRBV4-3 with TRBJ1-5; D gene ambiguous. This CDR3 has 13 amino acids. Trimming cost V 4 bases and J 4 bases, with 8 bases left between them. The germline CDR1 and CDR2 sequences are LGHNA and YSLEER. The CDR3 nucleotides are TGCGCCAGCAGCCCAGACCCTAATCAGCCCCAGCATTTT. It yields the protein CASSPDPNQPQHF.